Below, 28 T cell receptor beta chains from the same sample are listed, as sequenced in a study of T cell changes during pregnancy in multiple sclerosis. Profiling relied on immunoSEQ multiplex PCR, and the TCRdb table lists in-frame clones only, not all of them. The sample consists of roughly 84,000 clones, just over 90% of them appearing once. Material: peripheral blood, obtained in the third trimester of pregnancy. These receptors all come from a female donor in good health, enrolled as a control in a pregnancy study.

The gene calls are TRBV2 and TRBJ2-7; 8 nucleotides match TRBD1. Germline V gives CDR1 SNHLY, CDR2 FYNNEI. Trimming at V came to 8 bases and at J to 3 bases, leaving 15 bases not matched to a gene. The CDR3 has 16 residues. The CDR3 DNA is TGTGCCAGCGAAAGGGGTCCCGGGACAGGACACTACGAGCAGTACTTC. It yields the protein CASERGPGTGHYEQYF.

This chain connects TRBV7-2 to TRBJ2-1, with D possibly matching TRBD2 (7 bases). The length of the CDR3 is 16 residues. Germline CDR1 SGHTA, CDR2 FQGNSA. V was cut by 5 bases and J by 6 bases, with 20 bases left in between. CDR3 amino acids: CASSPEGGWEGNEQFF. CDR3 DNA sequence: TGTGCCAGCAGCCCCGAGGGGGGCTGGGAGGGCAATGAGCAGTTCTTC.

The CDR3 region has the DNA TGTGCCAGCAGCCTGGCCGGGACTACATACACAGATACGCAGTATTTT. Its protein is CASSLAGTTYTDTQYF. The chain couples TRBV7-2 to TRBJ2-3; 7 positions match TRBD2. Germline V gives CDR1 SGHTA, CDR2 FQGNSA. The CDR3 runs 16 residues. J was trimmed by 2 bases and V by 5 bases; bases with no gene match: 10.

This chain joins TRBV6-5 and TRBJ1-3; D is ambiguous. CDR1 and CDR2 from the germline V gene are MNHEY and SVGAGI. The V gene lost 7 bases and the J gene lost 0 bases, with 10 bases spanning the gap. The CDR3 totals 14 residues. CDR3 loop: CASKDSFSGNTIYF. The CDR3 DNA reads as TGTGCCAGCAAGGACTCCTTCTCTGGAAACACCATATATTTT.

The V gene is TRBV28, the J gene TRBJ2-7; D is undetermined. V lost 4 bases to trimming and J lost 6 bases, with 19 bases between them. The CDR3 consists of 15 residues. Looked up from germline, CDR1 is MDHEN and CDR2 is SYDVKM. CDR3 DNA sequence: TGTGCCAGCAGTTCCAGGTCTCCAGGCCTCTCCGAGCAGTACTTC. Translating it yields CASSSRSPGLSEQYF.

This clone was recorded once. This CDR3 is also generated by other DNA sequences in the sample. The chain carries TRBV5-6 and TRBJ2-7; TRBD1 matches 10 bases. V was pared by 4 bases and J by 2 bases, with 9 bases of the junction left unmatched. Germline V gene sequence: CDR1 SGHDT, CDR2 YYEEEE. The CDR3 totals 16 residues. CDR3 DNA: TGTGCCAGCAGCAACGACAGGGGGCTTGCCGCCTACGAGCAGTACTTC. It encodes CASSNDRGLAAYEQYF.

V usage is TRBV2 and J usage is TRBJ2-3, with 11 bases identical to TRBD2. Germline V gene lookup returns CDR1 SNHLY and CDR2 FYNNEI. There are 15 residues in the CDR3. V dropped 8 bases and J dropped 0; count of bases not matched to a gene: 4. The CDR3 nucleotides read TGTGCCAGCGGGGGGACTAGCGGTAGCACAGATACGCAGTATTTT. Translating gives CASGGTSGSTDTQYF. Using reference TRBV2 and TRBJ2-3 for the parts outside the CDR3, the full variable domain is EPEVTQTPSHQVTQMGQEVILRCVPISNHLYFYWYRQILGQKVEFLVSFYNNEISEKSEIFDDQFSVERPDGSNFTLKIRSTKLEDSAMYFCASGGTSGSTDTQYFGPGTRLTVL.

The rearrangement uses TRBV28 and TRBJ1-1; the D is unclear. The CDR3 is 17 amino acids. CDR1 is MDHEN, CDR2 SYDVKM, per germline. V was clipped by 2 bases and J by 4 bases, with 20 bases between them. In DNA, the CDR3 is TGTGCCAGCAGTTTAGACCCGGTTTTCACGGGGAGCACTGAAGCTTTCTTT. Amino acid sequence: CASSLDPVFTGSTEAFF.

The rearrangement uses TRBV19 and TRBJ2-6; D call uncertain. Germline CDR1 reads LNHDA; CDR2 reads SQIVND (reference sequence). The CDR3 runs 13 residues. Trimming removed 6 bases from V and 0 bases from J, with 3 bases in between. The CDR3 DNA reads as TGTGCCAGTAGCAACTCTGGGGCCAACGTCCTGACTTTC. Translated: CASSNSGANVLTF.

The gene calls are TRBV5-1 and TRBJ2-6, with 9 nucleotides matching TRBD1. Germline CDR1 is SGHRS and CDR2 is YFSETQ. The CDR3 runs 18 residues. V shed 4 bases, J shed 1 base, and the junction held 9 bases outside the gene matches. CDR3 sequence reads: CASSPGTGGSSGANVLTF. CDR3 sequence (DNA): TGCGCCAGCAGCCCCGGAACAGGGGGCTCTTCTGGGGCCAACGTCCTGACTTTC.

J is TRBJ2-4 and V is TRBV4-1; maybe TRBD1 (5 bases). V dropped 4 bases and J dropped 8 bases, with 12 bases sitting between them. CDR3 length equals 13 residues. The V gene's germline CDR1 is MGHRA and CDR2 YSYEKL. The CDR3 loop reads CASSRGQGDIQYF. The CDR3 nucleotides read TGCGCCAGCAGCCGAGGACAAGGGGACATTCAGTACTTC.

The genes are TRBV20-1 and TRBJ2-7; 10 bases fit TRBD2. The CDR3 length is 11 residues. Germline lookup yields CDR1 DFQATT and CDR2 SNEGSKA (reference sequence). With 5 bases clipped from V and 6 bases from J, the junction kept 1 base outside the gene matches. This CDR3 reads CSARTSGEQYF. The CDR3 nucleotides read TGCAGTGCTCGGACTAGCGGCGAGCAGTACTTC.

This clone was observed a single time. The V gene is TRBV5-4, the J gene TRBJ2-1; 9 bases map to TRBD2. The germline V gene has CDR1 SGHNT and CDR2 YYREEE (reference sequence). With 4 bases clipped from V and 6 bases from J, the junction kept 8 bases outside the gene matches. This CDR3 spans 15 amino acids. CDR3 DNA: TGTGCCAGCAGCCCGACTAGCGGCCGAATCAATGAGCAGTTCTTC. It codes for CASSPTSGRINEQFF.

This sequence joins TRBV5-1 and TRBJ1-1; 9 bases fit TRBD1. The CDR3 covers 15 residues. CDR1 SGHRS and CDR2 YFSETQ come from the germline V gene. Trimming at V came to 4 bases and at J to 8 bases, leaving 12 bases not matched to a gene. This chain's CDR3 is CASSLQLTGGIEAFF. The CDR3 DNA reads as TGCGCCAGCAGCCTGCAACTGACAGGGGGAATAGAAGCTTTCTTT.

The gene calls are TRBV5-4 and TRBJ1-3; 10 bases map to TRBD1. Germline CDR1 and CDR2: SGHNT and YYREEE (reference sequence). The CDR3 is made up of 15 amino acids. V gave up 4 bases and J gave up 3 bases; unmatched junction bases: 4. The DNA for the CDR3 is TGTGCCAGCAGCATAGACAGGGGGCGTGGAAACACCATATATTTT. Its protein product is CASSIDRGRGNTIYF.

J is TRBJ2-1 and V is TRBV19, with 9 bases that match TRBD2. The CDR3 totals 16 residues. Germline values: CDR1 LNHDA, CDR2 SQIVND (reference sequence). V was pared by 1 base and J by 7 bases, with 8 bases of the junction left unmatched. The CDR3: CASSIAASGVGNEQFF. Written as DNA, the CDR3 is TGTGCCAGTAGTATAGCCGCTAGCGGGGTGGGGAATGAGCAGTTCTTC.

The rearrangement uses TRBV30 and TRBJ2-3; 13 bases are shared with TRBD2. V lost 4 bases and J lost 3; bases outside the gene matches: 4. The CDR3 extends over 15 amino acids. The germline CDR1 and CDR2 sequences are GTSNPN and SVGIG (reference sequence). The CDR3, as DNA: TGTGCCTGGACCGGGACTAGCGGGAAGACAGATACGCAGTATTTT. This codes for CAWTGTSGKTDTQYF.

This clone has a single count. The gene calls are TRBV6-5 and TRBJ2-1, with 8 bases lining up with TRBD2. Germline CDR1 and CDR2: MNHEY and SVGAGI. Trimming took 7 bases from V and 4 from J; bases not matched to a gene: 9. This CDR3 has 15 amino acids. The CDR3 bases are TGTGCCAGCACCCCACAGCGGGAGCTATACAATGAGCAGTTCTTC. Translating gives CASTPQRELYNEQFF.

In this sample, this clone turned up once. The rearrangement joins TRBV19 to TRBJ1-1, with TRBD1 as a possible D gene (5 bases). CDR3 length equals 15 residues. CDR1 and CDR2 from the germline V gene are LNHDA and SQIVND (reference sequence). V was shortened by 3 bases and J by 1 base, with 12 bases between the two germline ends. DNA of the CDR3: TGTGCCAGTAGTATTTCGGCAGGGCCGAACACTGAAGCTTTCTTT. It yields the protein CASSISAGPNTEAFF.

This chain connects TRBV6-1 to TRBJ2-4; TRBD2 might be the D (6 bases). Germline V CDR1 and CDR2: MNHNS, SASEGT. CDR3 length: 13 residues. Trimming took 2 bases from V and 15 from J, leaving 17 bases between them. In nucleotides, the CDR3 is TGTGCCAGCAGTGAAAGGGTGGCGGGGTCGACGTACTTC. It translates to CASSERVAGSTYF.

The chain uses TRBV5-1 and TRBJ2-7; TRBD2 agrees at 7 bases. J gave up 0 bases and V 0 bases, and 6 bases lay outside the gene matches. The CDR3 covers 16 residues. The germline CDR1 and CDR2 sequences are SGHRS and YFSETQ. The CDR3 loop is CASSLDPSSGSYEQYF. The CDR3 DNA reads TGCGCCAGCAGCTTGGACCCATCTAGCGGCTCCTACGAGCAGTACTTC.

The rearrangement joins TRBV4-1 to TRBJ2-2; no reliable D call. Trimming left V 6 bases short and J 4 bases short, with 6 bases between. The germline gives CDR1 MGHRA, CDR2 YSYEKL. The CDR3 has 12 residues. In nucleotides, the CDR3 is TGCGCCAGCAGTAGAGCCACCGGGGAGCTGTTTTTT. It specifies CASSRATGELFF.

The CDR3 reads CAWRVVGGTGELFF. The CDR3, as DNA: TGTGCCTGGAGGGTCGTAGGGGGAACCGGGGAGCTGTTTTTT. The chain employs TRBV30 and TRBJ2-2; possibly TRBD1 for D (6 bases). The CDR3 length is 14 residues. Trimming cost V 3 bases and J 5 bases, with 13 bases left between them. Germline CDR1 is GTSNPN and CDR2 is SVGIG (reference sequence).

The CDR3: CASSIGTGLLRNQPQHF. The CDR3 DNA sequence: TGTGCCAGTAGTATCGGGACAGGGCTTTTGCGCAATCAGCCCCAGCATTTT. The V call is TRBV19, the J call TRBJ1-5; 9 bases map to TRBD1. Germline loops: CDR1 LNHDA, CDR2 SQIVND (reference sequence). The CDR3 runs to 17 residues. Germline trimming cut 3 bases from V and 2 bases from J; bases unmatched to any gene: 8.

The chain uses TRBV6-1 and TRBJ1-2; D gene unclear. The germline V gene encodes CDR1 MNHNS and CDR2 SASEGT. V was cut by 1 base and J by 4 bases, with 16 bases left in between. CDR3 length: 16 residues. The CDR3 nucleotides are TGTGCCAGCAGTGAAGAACAGAGTTTTGGGCGCTATGGCTACACCTTC. Translation gives CASSEEQSFGRYGYTF.

V is TRBV5-6 and J is TRBJ1-3; D is possibly TRBD1 (6 bases). V was pared by 1 base and J by 4 bases, with 21 bases between. Germline V gene lookup returns CDR1 SGHDT and CDR2 YYEEEE. This CDR3 comprises 18 residues. CDR3 protein: CASSLRGAYLSLGNTIYF. The DNA of the CDR3 is TGTGCCAGCAGCTTGCGGGGGGCGTATCTCTCCTTAGGAAACACCATATATTTT.

Concerning this clone itself: This sample also contains other DNA sequences that code for the same CDR3. The chain links TRBV5-1 to TRBJ2-3; 13 positions match TRBD2. Germline V CDR1 and CDR2: SGHRS, YFSETQ. V lost 0 bases and J lost 1; bases outside the gene matches: 2. The CDR3 sequence is 17 residues long. The CDR3 bases are TGCGCCAGCAGCTTGGGTGGGACTAGCGGGGGCACAGATACGCAGTATTTT. It specifies CASSLGGTSGGTDTQYF.

The chain links TRBV28 to TRBJ1-1; no clear D gene. The V end was cut by 7 bases, the J end by 1 base, with 4 bases between. CDR3 length equals 11 residues. Germline V lookup: CDR1 MDHEN, CDR2 SYDVKM. The CDR3 region is CASTQNTEAFF. CDR3 sequence (DNA): TGTGCCAGCACCCAGAACACTGAAGCTTTCTTT.